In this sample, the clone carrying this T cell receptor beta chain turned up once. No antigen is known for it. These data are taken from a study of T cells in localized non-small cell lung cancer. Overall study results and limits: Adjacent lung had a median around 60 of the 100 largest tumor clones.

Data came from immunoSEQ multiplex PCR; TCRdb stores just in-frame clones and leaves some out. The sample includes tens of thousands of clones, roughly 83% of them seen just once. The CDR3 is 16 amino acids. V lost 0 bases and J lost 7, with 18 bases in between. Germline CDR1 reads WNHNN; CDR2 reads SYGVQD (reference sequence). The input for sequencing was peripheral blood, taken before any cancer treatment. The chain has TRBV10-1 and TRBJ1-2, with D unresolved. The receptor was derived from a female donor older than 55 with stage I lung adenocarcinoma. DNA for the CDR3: TGCGCCAGCAGTGAGTCGAAGGGCCCGGGATCTGCTGGCTACACCTTC. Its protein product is CASSESKGPGSAGYTF.